This entry lists 10 T cell receptor beta chains sequenced from one sample in a study of Ad26.COV2.S vaccination and SARS-CoV-2 variants. Described treatment: roughly 19 received Ad26.COV2.S at low or high dose, single or two shots; 5 received placebo; per-sample allocation not given. Specimens were obtained on day 63 following the first vaccine or placebo injection. Repertoires were generated with immunoSEQ multiplex PCR, while TCRdb's copy carries only in-frame clones and drops some. The data show 200,000 to 250,000 clones, with roughly 88% seen just once and around 10% held by the top ten. The sequencing used peripheral blood, collected in a trial of Ad26.COV2.S vaccine versus placebo. Every receptor here comes from a person between 18 and 65 years old who received the Ad26.COV2.S COVID-19 vaccine or a placebo.

The gene calls are TRBV7-3 and TRBJ1-2; unclear D gene. Germline V gene sequence: CDR1 SGHTA, CDR2 FQGTGA. The CDR3 runs to 14 residues. Trimming cost V 5 bases and J 1 base, with 11 bases left between them. CDR3 coding DNA: TGTGCCAGCAGCCTCGATGGAGTTAACTATGGCTACACCTTC. Its translation: CASSLDGVNYGYTF.

This clone was counted a few times. The chain links TRBV30 to TRBJ2-7; a possible D gene is TRBD2 (6 bases). The CDR3 extends over 13 amino acids. With 3 bases removed from V and 2 bases from J, the gap between germline ends came to 11 bases. In germline, CDR1 is GTSNPN, CDR2 SVGIG (reference sequence). The CDR3 loop is CAWRGGATYEQYF. The CDR3 nucleotides read TGTGCCTGGAGGGGAGGAGCGACCTACGAGCAGTACTTC.

The V gene is TRBV6-4, the J gene TRBJ2-3, with D possibly TRBD1 on 6 matching bases. Trimming took 3 bases from V and 0 from J, leaving 10 bases between them. CDR1 is MRHNA and CDR2 is SNTAGT in the germline V gene. There are 15 residues in the CDR3. CDR3 DNA: TGTGCCAGCAGTGAGGGGGCATCTAGCACAGATACGCAGTATTTT. Protein: CASSEGASSTDTQYF.

V usage is TRBV5-1 and J usage is TRBJ2-3; 12 bases match TRBD2. Trimming cost V 4 bases and J 5 bases; bases outside gene matches: 17. This CDR3 is built from 19 residues. The germline V gene has CDR1 SGHRS and CDR2 YFSETQ. CDR3 bases: TGCGCCAGCAGCCGAGCCCCCGGGCTAGCGGGAGGGATTGGAGATACGCAGTATTTT. It encodes CASSRAPGLAGGIGDTQYF. Variable domain in full (rest from reference TRBV5-1 and TRBJ2-3): KAGVTQTPRYLIKTRGQQVTLSCSPISGHRSVSWYQQTPGQGLQFLFEYFSETQRNKGNFPGRFSGRQFSNSRSEMNVSTLELGDSALYLCASSRAPGLAGGIGDTQYFGPGTRLTVL.

Turning to this clone: Other DNA variants within this sample encode the same CDR3. The chain joins TRBV28 to TRBJ2-7; D call uncertain. This CDR3 region has 13 residues. Germline-derived CDR1 and CDR2 are MDHEN and SYDVKM. With 4 bases removed from V and 4 bases from J, the gap between germline ends came to 11 bases. The CDR3 spells CASSSPNRYEQYF. CDR3 bases: TGTGCCAGCAGTTCCCCCAACCGTTACGAGCAGTACTTC.

The chain is built from TRBV7-2 and TRBJ2-3; a weak D match, TRBD2 (5 bases). Per the germline V gene, CDR1 is SGHTA and CDR2 is FQGNSA. CDR3 size: 16 residues. V was clipped by 2 bases and J by 5 bases, with 17 bases between them. DNA of the CDR3: TGTGCCAGCAGCTTACTTACGGGAAGAGCGGAAGATACGCAGTATTTT. This encodes CASSLLTGRAEDTQYF.

The gene calls are TRBV2 and TRBJ2-7, with 8 bases matching TRBD2. The CDR3 has 16 residues. V lost 3 bases and J lost 0; bases outside the gene matches: 7. CDR1 is SNHLY, CDR2 FYNNEI, per germline. The CDR3 region has the DNA TGTGCCAGCAGTGACTCCAGCGGGGGCAGCTCCTACGAGCAGTACTTC. Translating gives CASSDSSGGSSYEQYF.

J is TRBJ1-5 and V is TRBV6-1, with no clear D. V lost 2 bases, J lost 1 base, and 9 bases lay in between. The CDR3 sequence is 15 residues long. CDR1 and CDR2 from the germline V gene are MNHNS and SASEGT. CDR3 coding DNA: TGTGCCAGCAGTGAAATGGCAAACAGCAATCAGCCCCAGCATTTT. The encoded protein is CASSEMANSNQPQHF.

The chain recombines TRBV11-2 with TRBJ2-5, with 7 bases that match TRBD1. Germline loops: CDR1 SGHAT, CDR2 FQNNGV. The CDR3 sequence is 14 residues long. The junction had 7 bases not matched to a gene; V was cut back by 5 bases and J by 4 bases. CDR3 sequence (DNA): TGTGCCAGCAGCATCGGACAGGTCCGAGAGACCCAGTACTTC. Translation: CASSIGQVRETQYF.

The V and J genes are TRBV5-1 and TRBJ2-3; TRBD2 aligns across 12 bases. V was clipped by 4 bases and J by 2 bases; unmatched bases: 8. Germline CDR1 is SGHRS and CDR2 is YFSETQ. The CDR3 is 17 amino acids. CDR3 residues: CASSVGLAGRDTDTQYF. In DNA form, the CDR3 reads TGCGCCAGCAGCGTTGGACTAGCGGGGCGAGACACAGATACGCAGTATTTT.